These 22 T cell receptor beta chains came from one sample sequenced in a study of T cells in Graves' hyperthyroidism and ophthalmopathy. Researchers amplified the TCR beta CDR3 regions from RNA transcripts. Using the HTBI primer set, a first-round RT-PCR was run on the TCR CDR3. TCRdb recomputed calls from the multiplex PCR reads with MiXCR, one row per CDR3 protein. Of roughly 380,000 distinct CDR3 sequences in the sample, about 18% are singletons; the top ten hold 3.7%. The sequenced material came from blood. The receptors stem from a woman aged 18-29 years with Graves' hyperthyroidism.

This clonotype was seen at least ten times. V gene TRBV7-8 combines with J gene TRBJ1-5; D not resolved. The CDR3 length is 16 residues. Germline loops: CDR1 SGHVS, CDR2 FQNEAQ. Trimming pared 1 base from V and 4 bases from J, leaving 14 bases between. The CDR3 nucleotides are TGTGCCAGCAGCTTAGAACGCGGGAGATTAAATCAGCCCCAGCATTTT. Translation gives CASSLERGRLNQPQHF.

In its sample, this clonotype was seen many times. This rearrangement joins TRBV6-1 to TRBJ1-1; the match to TRBD1 covers 7 bases. Per germline, CDR1 MNHNS and CDR2 SASEGT. V trimming: 6 bases; J trimming: 8 bases; junction bases outside the gene matches: 12. The CDR3 is 14 amino acids. The CDR3 nucleotides are TGTGCCAGCAGGGTCTTCGAAGGGGGCCTGGAAGCTTTCTTT. Translating it yields CASRVFEGGLEAFF.

This clonotype was counted between two and nine times. The chain recombines TRBV2 with TRBJ2-5; no reliable D call. Germline V gene sequence: CDR1 SNHLY, CDR2 FYNNEI. This CDR3 is built from 14 residues. V was trimmed by 8 bases and J by 5 bases, leaving 18 bases between them. The CDR3: CASRLTSVEETQYF. Written as DNA, the CDR3 is TGTGCCAGCCGTTTAACCTCCGTGGAGGAGACCCAGTACTTC. Complete variable domain (other parts from reference TRBV2 and TRBJ2-5): EPEVTQTPSHQVTQMGQEVILRCVPISNHLYFYWYRQILGQKVEFLVSFYNNEISEKSEIFDDQFSVERPDGSNFTLKIRSTKLEDSAMYFCASRLTSVEETQYFGPGTRLLVL.

This clonotype came up a few times. CDR3 coding DNA: TGTGCCATCTGCCCGGAGGTCCGGGCCGGGGAGCTGTTTTTT. This translates into CAICPEVRAGELFF. V and J are TRBV10-3 and TRBJ2-2; D might be TRBD2 (5 bases). Trimming shortened V by 8 bases and J by 6 bases, and 16 bases separated the two germline ends. This CDR3 is built from 14 residues. Looked up from germline, CDR1 is ENHRY and CDR2 is SYGVKD.

This clonotype has more than one count but fewer than ten. The conserved closing phenylalanine or tryptophan is absent in this CDR3, likely reflecting a read error. No DNA is shown, since the ends of the CDR3 on it are uncertain; the CDR3 is the one TCRdb lists. The J gene is TRBJ1-1, the V gene TRBV5-5; the table names TRBD1, a call not compared with the DNA. Counting both end residues, the CDR3 totals 16 amino acids. CDR1 is SGHKS and CDR2 is YYEKEE in the germline V gene (reference sequence). The chain's CDR3 is CASSLSGQGAYTEACL.

This clonotype appeared many times. The V gene is TRBV7-2, the J gene TRBJ1-5; D gene uncertain. Looked up from germline, CDR1 is SGHTA and CDR2 is FQGNSA. With 5 bases removed from V and 2 bases from J, the gap between germline ends came to 7 bases. The CDR3 extends over 13 amino acids. In DNA form, the CDR3 reads TGTGCCAGCAGCGCCCGTCGCAATCAGCCCCAGCATTTT. It encodes CASSARRNQPQHF.

The table lists this clonotype with many counts. The CDR3 region is CASSLNTGGEGYTF. In DNA form, the CDR3 reads TGTGCCAGCAGCTTAAATACAGGGGGCGAGGGCTACACCTTC. The gene calls are TRBV7-8 and TRBJ1-2, with 9 positions matching TRBD1. V was pared by 2 bases and J by 8 bases, with 6 bases of the junction left unmatched. The germline V gene has CDR1 SGHVS and CDR2 FQNEAQ. The CDR3 length is 14 residues.

This clonotype has ten or more counts. The chain is built from TRBV2 and TRBJ1-5, with a possible D match to TRBD1 (5 bases). With 8 bases removed from V and 4 bases from J, the gap between germline ends came to 12 bases. From germline, CDR1 is SNHLY and CDR2 FYNNEI. CDR3 size: 13 residues. The CDR3 DNA is TGTGCCAGCGGGGCAGAGGAAAATCAGCCCCAGCATTTT. It encodes CASGAEENQPQHF.

The rearrangement uses TRBV4-1 and TRBJ2-4; unclear D gene. V was pared by 1 base and J by 8 bases, with 24 bases between. The CDR3 length is 18 residues. Germline V CDR1 and CDR2: MGHRA, YSYEKL. The CDR3 region is CASSQVLPTYGDTDIQYF. CDR3 sequence (DNA): TGCGCCAGCAGCCAAGTATTACCGACGTACGGAGACACGGACATTCAGTACTTC.

This clonotype was counted at least ten times. The chain couples TRBV6-5 to TRBJ1-5; 7 positions agree with TRBD1. In germline, CDR1 is MNHEY, CDR2 SVGAGI. There are 13 residues in the CDR3. Germline trimming cut 6 bases from V and 5 bases from J; bases unmatched to any gene: 4. The CDR3 here is CASSNTGDQPQHF. The CDR3 region has the DNA TGTGCCAGCAGCAACACAGGGGATCAGCCCCAGCATTTT.

Ten or more counts support this clonotype. This rearrangement joins TRBV10-3 to TRBJ1-1; D is unresolved. The ends were cut back, 3 bases at V and 4 bases at J, with 12 bases in the middle. CDR1 ENHRY and CDR2 SYGVKD come from the germline V gene. The CDR3 is 14 residues long. The CDR3 region is CAISENEDGTEAFF. The CDR3 DNA follows: TGTGCCATCAGTGAAAACGAGGATGGCACTGAAGCTTTCTTT.

Comment on this clonotype: This may be a read error: a much more frequent sequence differs by one nucleotide. The V and J genes are TRBV6-1 and TRBJ2-5; TRBD1 might be the D (5 bases). Germline V gives CDR1 MNHNS, CDR2 SASEGT. The CDR3 contains 11 residues. Trimming took 7 bases from V and 7 from J, leaving 10 bases between them. The CDR3 coding sequence is TGTGCCAGCAAGGGGTCGGTGACCCAGTACTTC. It is translated as CASKGSVTQYF.

This clonotype has a count of ten or more. The chain is built from TRBV12-3 or TRBV12-4 and TRBJ1-3, with unresolved D. This CDR3 has 13 amino acids. Trimming removed 11 bases at V and 0 bases at J, with 11 bases between. The CDR3 bases are TGTGCCTCTCGGCGCCTCTCTGGAAACACCATATATTTT. It codes for CASRRLSGNTIYF.

The rearrangement joins TRBV12-3 or TRBV12-4 to TRBJ1-1; D is ambiguous. The CDR3 extends over 13 amino acids. V was shortened by 5 bases and J by 5 bases, with 12 bases between the two germline ends. CDR3 region: CASSARGLTEAFF. CDR3 DNA: TGTGCCAGCAGTGCCCGGGGATTGACTGAAGCTTTCTTT.

This clonotype was seen at least ten times. The chain uses TRBV6-1 and TRBJ1-1, with 7 nucleotides matching TRBD1. This CDR3 has 15 amino acids. Germline V gives CDR1 MNHNS, CDR2 SASEGT. With 3 bases clipped from V and 4 bases from J, the junction kept 8 bases outside the gene matches. The CDR3 sequence: CASSDFTGVSTEAFF. CDR3 coding DNA: TGTGCCAGCAGTGATTTCACAGGGGTGAGCACTGAAGCTTTCTTT.

This clonotype was found many times. V is TRBV6-6 and J is TRBJ1-5; D not resolved. The CDR3 contains 12 residues. Per germline, CDR1 MNHNY and CDR2 SVGAGI (reference sequence). V shed 5 bases and J shed 4 bases, with 6 bases lying between them. The CDR3 nucleotides are TGTGCCAGCAGTACCCGAAATCAGCCCCAGCATTTT. The encoded protein is CASSTRNQPQHF.

This clonotype was found many times. This rearrangement joins TRBV14 to TRBJ1-1, with D perhaps matching TRBD1 (6 bases). V was trimmed by 5 bases and J by 7 bases, leaving 20 bases between them. The V gene's germline CDR1 is SGHDN and CDR2 FVKESK. The CDR3 is 15 amino acids. The CDR3 DNA follows: TGTGCCAGCAGCACATCAGGGGTTAAAGGTGGTGAAGCTTTCTTT. Its protein product is CASSTSGVKGGEAFF.

This clonotype was seen ten or more times. One end of the junction fails to match germline, which may point to a read error. The chain uses TRBV7-2 and TRBJ1-1; D is ambiguous. The CDR3 has 13 amino acids. Germline V lookup: CDR1 SGHTA, CDR2 FQGNSA. CDR3 amino acids: CASSPRSGTGAFF. CDR3 coding DNA: TGTGCCAGCAGCCCGCGCTCGGGCACTGGAGCTTTCTTT.

This chain connects TRBV20-1 to TRBJ2-7; D possibly corresponds to TRBD2 (5 bases). Germline loops: CDR1 DFQATT, CDR2 SNEGSKA (reference sequence). This CDR3 contains 13 residues. V was cut by 5 bases and J by 0 bases, with 11 bases left in between. CDR3 bases: TGCAGTGCTCGCCACGGGATCTCCTACGAGCAGTACTTC. The encoded protein is CSARHGISYEQYF.

The chain combines TRBV27 with TRBJ2-7; perhaps TRBD2 as D (6 bases). CDR3 length: 14 residues. Germline values: CDR1 MNHEY, CDR2 SMNVEV (reference sequence). The V and J ends lost 4 bases and 3 bases respectively, with 13 bases between them. Here the CDR3 DNA reads TGTGCCAGCAGTTCGCGACTAGTCGGCTACGAGCAGTACTTC. Translated: CASSSRLVGYEQYF.

This clonotype was picked up many times. This chain joins TRBV27 and TRBJ2-7; 7 bases match TRBD1. J was trimmed by 3 bases and V by 6 bases; bases with no gene match: 5. The CDR3 extends over 13 amino acids. CDR1 is MNHEY, CDR2 SMNVEV, per germline (reference sequence). CDR3 nucleotide sequence: TGTGCCAGCAGGGAGGACAGGAGCTACGAGCAGTACTTC. This gives the protein CASREDRSYEQYF.

To note about this clonotype: A much larger clonotype is one base distant, so this may be a read error. The chain couples TRBV20-1 to TRBJ1-2, with no clear D. CDR1 is DFQATT and CDR2 is SNEGSKA in the germline V gene (reference sequence). This CDR3 is built from 13 residues. The CDR3 region is CSARVTLNYGYSF. The CDR3 DNA follows: TGCAGTGCTAGAGTTACACTGAACTATGGCTACAGCTTC.